Listed below are T cell receptor beta chains from one sample, sequenced in a study of regulatory T cells in long-lasting Graves disease. TCRdb re-called the multiplex PCR reads with MiXCR, one entry per CDR3 protein. The repertoire includes fewer than 450,000 distinct CDR3 sequences, 20% to 25% of them detected once, and more than 20% sits in the top ten. The input for sequencing was peripheral blood mononuclear cells (PBMCs), taken when the disease was refractory, from a patient treated with antithyroid drugs. These receptors were obtained from a female donor with Graves disease. Each CDR3 is given with its conserved first and last residue. D genes are given only for firm matches. The size of a clone is reported for some rows only, either as once, few or many, or as a class for expanded clones.

TRBV28	TRBD2	TRBJ2-1	many	CASSSLPGLAGGGNEQFF	TGTGCCAGCAGTTCCCTCCCGGGACTAGCGGGAGGAGGAAATGAGCAGTTCTTC
TRBV7-8	TRBD1	TRBJ1-1	many	CASSKDRVGLKAFF	TGTGCCAGCAGCAAGGACAGGGTAGGGCTGAAAGCTTTCTTT
TRBV28	NA	TRBJ2-5	many	CASKDGTTEKIQETQYF	TGTGCCAGCAAGGACGGGACCACAGAAAAAATACAAGAGACCCAGTACTTC
TRBV12-3/TRBV12-4	NA	TRBJ1-5	many	CASNGPYSNQPQHF	TGTGCCAGCAACGGGCCCTATAGCAATCAGCCCCAGCATTTT
TRBV12-3/TRBV12-4	NA	TRBJ1-1	few	CASSELGGLGAFF	TGTGCCAGCAGTGAATTGGGGGGGCTAGGGGCTTTCTTT
TRBV3-1	TRBD1	TRBJ1-1	few	CASSQWDRGLEAFF	TGTGCCAGCAGCCAATGGGACAGGGGGCTTGAAGCTTTCTTT
TRBV28	NA	TRBJ1-5	many	CASGYQPQHF	TGTGCCAGCGGTTATCAGCCCCAGCATTTT
TRBV12-3/TRBV12-4	NA	TRBJ1-5	many	CASSVYSGNQPQHF	TGTGCCAGCAGTGTCTACTCGGGCAATCAGCCCCAGCATTTT
TRBV27	NA	TRBJ1-2	NA	CASSLSPSANYGYIF	TGTGCCAGCAGTTTATCTCCATCAGCTAACTATGGCTACATCTTC
TRBV3-1	NA	TRBJ1-2	many	CASSQDNEDSNGYTF	TGTGCCAGCAGCCAAGATAATGAGGACAGTAATGGCTACACCTTC
TRBV28	TRBD1	TRBJ1-1	once	CASSPGTGYGAFF	TGTGCCAGCAGTCCGGGGACAGGCTACGGGGCTTTCTTT
TRBV28	NA	TRBJ1-2	many	CASWSGAYYGYTF	TGTGCCAGTTGGTCCGGAGCCTACTATGGCTACACCTTC
TRBV24-1	TRBD1	TRBJ2-5	many	CATSGGGQGVRETQYF	TGTGCCACCAGTGGGGGGGGACAGGGGGTCAGGGAGACCCAGTACTTC
TRBV19	NA	TRBJ2-5	many	CASSIAGLEGTQYF	TGTGCCAGTAGTATTGCGGGGTTGGAGGGGACCCAGTACTTC
TRBV28	NA	TRBJ2-5	many	CASSPNGGPWAQYF	TGTGCCAGCAGTCCCAACGGGGGACCCTGGGCCCAGTACTTC
TRBV24-1	NA	TRBJ2-2	few	CATSDSIKNTGELFF	TGTGCCACCAGTGATTCGATCAAGAACACCGGGGAGCTGTTTTTT
TRBV6-2/TRBV6-3	NA	TRBJ2-5	many	CASSYYPTGQAGETQYF	TGTGCCAGCAGTTATTATCCCACGGGGCAGGCGGGAGAGACCCAGTACTTC
TRBV7-3	TRBD2	TRBJ2-1	NA	CASSRGTSYNEQFF	TGTGCCAGCAGTCGCGGGACTAGCTACAATGAGCAGTTCTTC
TRBV9	NA	TRBJ2-5	NA	CASSVGGGGRGETQYF	TGTGCCAGCAGCGTAGGGGGTGGGGGTAGAGGGGAGACCCAGTACTTC
TRBV7-2	NA	TRBJ2-7	NA	CASSLTGPIYEQYF	TGTGCCAGCAGCTTAACAGGGCCAATCTACGAGCAGTACTTC
TRBV12-3/TRBV12-4	NA	TRBJ2-2	NA	CASSFPGVTGELFF	TGTGCCAGCAGTTTCCCGGGAGTCACCGGGGAGCTGTTTTTT
TRBV5-4	NA	TRBJ2-3	NA	CASSLENRGLTDTQYF	TGTGCCAGCAGCTTGGAAAATCGGGGGCTCACAGATACGCAGTATTTT
TRBV2	TRBD2	TRBJ2-5	many	CASGPGLGETQYF	TGTGCCAGCGGCCCGGGACTAGGGGAGACCCAGTACTTC
TRBV20-1	TRBD2	TRBJ2-5	many	CSARRLAEETQYF	TGCAGTGCTAGACGACTAGCGGAAGAGACCCAGTACTTC
TRBV11-2	TRBD1	TRBJ2-7	many	CASSPGTGGEQYF	TGTGCCAGCAGCCCCGGGACAGGAGGCGAGCAGTACTTC
TRBV30	TRBD2	TRBJ2-1	NA	CAWSSGGNEQFF	TGTGCCTGGTCTAGCGGGGGCAATGAGCAGTTCTTC
TRBV20-1	TRBD1	TRBJ1-2	many	CSAKAQGNYGYTF	TGCAGTGCTAAAGCACAGGGGAACTATGGCTACACCTTC
TRBV11-2	NA	TRBJ2-6	few	CASSLDSQVGANVLTF	TGTGCCAGCAGCTTAGATTCACAGGTCGGGGCCAACGTCCTGACTTTC
TRBV11-2	NA	TRBJ1-4	many	CASSPFNRTNEKLFF	TGTGCCAGCAGCCCGTTTAATAGAACTAATGAAAAACTGTTTTTT
TRBV11-2	NA	TRBJ2-7	medium-sized	CASGLSGLHEQYF	TGTGCCAGCGGACTGTCCGGGCTACATGAGCAGTACTTC
TRBV18	NA	TRBJ1-1	NA	CASSPSGMNTEAFF	TGTGCCAGCTCACCGTCAGGGATGAACACTGAAGCTTTCTTT
TRBV20-1	NA	TRBJ1-4	many	CSARDLKEANEKLFF	TGCAGTGCTAGAGATCTGAAGGAAGCTAATGAAAAACTGTTTTTT
TRBV5-1	NA	TRBJ2-4	NA	CASSLDGLDIQYF	TGCGCCAGCAGCTTGGACGGTTTGGACATTCAGTACTTC
TRBV28	TRBD1	TRBJ1-4	many	CASSPQRTGYEKLFF	TGTGCCAGCAGTCCCCAGAGGACAGGGTATGAAAAACTGTTTTTT
TRBV24-1	NA	TRBJ1-5	many	CATSARASIQPQHF	TGTGCCACCAGTGCCCGGGCTTCTATTCAGCCCCAGCATTTT
TRBV9	NA	TRBJ1-1	NA	CASSDLLGTSNTEAFF	TGTGCCAGCAGCGACTTATTGGGGACATCGAACACTGAAGCTTTCTTT
TRBV20-1	NA	TRBJ1-5	NA	CSARDAGRGFSNQPQHF	TGCAGTGCTAGAGACGCGGGCAGGGGTTTCAGCAATCAGCCCCAGCATTTT
TRBV12-3/TRBV12-4	TRBD1	TRBJ1-2	many	CASSLGTGGDYGYTF	TGTGCCAGCAGTTTGGGGACAGGGGGCGACTATGGCTACACCTTC
TRBV20-1	NA	TRBJ2-5	few	CSAPGTAQETQYF	TGCAGTGCTCCCGGCACCGCGCAAGAGACCCAGTACTTC
TRBV14	NA	TRBJ2-5	NA	CASRHSMVRVGTQYF	TGTGCCAGCAGACACTCTATGGTCCGGGTAGGGACCCAGTACTTC
TRBV28	TRBD1	TRBJ2-5	many	CASRGPGQGQETQYF	TGTGCCAGCAGAGGACCGGGACAGGGCCAAGAGACCCAGTACTTC
TRBV7-2	TRBD2	TRBJ2-7	few	CASSLGLGLEYEQYF	TGTGCCAGCAGCTTAGGTTTGGGACTAGAGTACGAGCAGTACTTC
TRBV29-1	NA	TRBJ2-3	NA	CSEQGTDTQYF	TGCAGCGAACAGGGCACAGATACGCAGTATTTT
TRBV30	NA	TRBJ1-2	many	CAWSVSLGPYGYTF	TGTGCCTGGAGTGTATCTTTAGGTCCTTATGGCTACACCTTC
TRBV7-9	TRBD1	TRBJ2-5	few	CASSLVGQGAWETQYF	TGTGCCAGCAGCTTAGTTGGGCAGGGGGCGTGGGAGACCCAGTACTTC
TRBV28	TRBD2	TRBJ2-3	few	CASSPGLAGVPRHGDTQYF	TGTGCCAGCAGTCCCGGACTAGCGGGAGTCCCCAGGCATGGAGATACGCAGTATTTT
TRBV2	NA	TRBJ2-1	NA	CASSAAPGSYNEQFF	TGTGCCAGCAGCGCAGCCCCGGGCTCCTACAATGAGCAGTTCTTC
TRBV2	NA	TRBJ1-1	many	CASFGPSGKNTEAFF	TGTGCCAGCTTCGGGCCGTCGGGGAAGAACACTGAAGCTTTCTTT
TRBV30	NA	TRBJ1-1	few	CAWIAWGNGEAFF	TGTGCCTGGATTGCTTGGGGGAATGGTGAAGCTTTCTTT
TRBV28	NA	TRBJ2-7	few	CASSFRGLYEQYF	TGTGCCAGCAGTTTTAGGGGTCTCTACGAGCAGTACTTC
TRBV10-3	NA	TRBJ1-1	NA	CAISGGLQEAFF	TGTGCCATCAGTGGTGGACTGCAGGAAGCTTTCTTT